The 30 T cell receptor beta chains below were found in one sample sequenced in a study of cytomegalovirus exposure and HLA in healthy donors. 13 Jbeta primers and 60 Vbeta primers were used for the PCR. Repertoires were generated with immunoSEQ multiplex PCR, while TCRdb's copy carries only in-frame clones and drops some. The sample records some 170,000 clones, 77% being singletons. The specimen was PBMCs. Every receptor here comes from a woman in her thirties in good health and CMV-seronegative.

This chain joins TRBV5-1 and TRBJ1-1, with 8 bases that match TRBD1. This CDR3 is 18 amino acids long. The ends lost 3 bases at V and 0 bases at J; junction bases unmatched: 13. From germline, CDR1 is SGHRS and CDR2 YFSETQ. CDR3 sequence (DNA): TGCGCCAGCAGCTCCGGACAGGGTGAGGGGTGGGTGAACACTGAAGCTTTCTTT. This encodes CASSSGQGEGWVNTEAFF. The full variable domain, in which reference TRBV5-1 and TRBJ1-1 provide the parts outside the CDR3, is KAGVTQTPRYLIKTRGQQVTLSCSPISGHRSVSWYQQTPGQGLQFLFEYFSETQRNKGNFPGRFSGRQFSNSRSEMNVSTLELGDSALYLCASSSGQGEGWVNTEAFFGQGTRLTVV.

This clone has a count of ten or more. The CDR3 DNA reads as TGTGCCAGCGACGGAGGTTCACCCCTCCACTTT. Protein product: CASDGGSPLHF. The chain joins TRBV2 to TRBJ1-6; the D is unclear. This CDR3 spans 11 amino acids. V was shortened by 8 bases and J by 9 bases, with 8 bases between the two germline ends. Germline loops: CDR1 SNHLY, CDR2 FYNNEI.

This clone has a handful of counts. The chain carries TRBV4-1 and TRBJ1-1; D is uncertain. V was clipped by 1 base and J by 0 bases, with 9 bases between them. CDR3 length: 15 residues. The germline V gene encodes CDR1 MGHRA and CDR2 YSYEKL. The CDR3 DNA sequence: TGCGCCAGCAGCCAAGTGTCACAGATGAACACTGAAGCTTTCTTT. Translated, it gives CASSQVSQMNTEAFF.

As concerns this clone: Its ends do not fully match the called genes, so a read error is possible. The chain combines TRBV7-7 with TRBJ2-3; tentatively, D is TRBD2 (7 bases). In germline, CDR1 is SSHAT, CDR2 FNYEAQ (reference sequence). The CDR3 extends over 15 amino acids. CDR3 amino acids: CASSLGGGRADTQYF. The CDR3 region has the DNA TGTGCTAGCAGCTTAGGGGGGGGGCGCGCAGATACGCAGTATTTT.

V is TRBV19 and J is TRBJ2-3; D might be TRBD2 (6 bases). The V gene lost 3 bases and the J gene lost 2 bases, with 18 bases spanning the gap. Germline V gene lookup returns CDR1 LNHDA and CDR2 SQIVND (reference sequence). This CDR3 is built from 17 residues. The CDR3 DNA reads TGTGCCAGTAGTATGTACGGGCGGGGTTATGACACAGATACGCAGTATTTT. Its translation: CASSMYGRGYDTDTQYF.

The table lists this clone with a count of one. The CDR3, as DNA: TGCAGCGTTGGAAACACCAACTCCTACGAGCAGTACTTC. Residues: CSVGNTNSYEQYF. The V gene is TRBV29-1, the J gene TRBJ2-7; D not resolved. From germline, CDR1 is SQVTM and CDR2 ANQGSEA. CDR3 length: 13 residues. V lost 4 bases to trimming and J lost 0 bases, with 10 bases between them.

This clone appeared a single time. CDR3 region: CASRTRDLHTDTQYF. CDR3 DNA: TGTGCCAGCAGAACACGGGACTTACACACAGATACGCAGTATTTT. The V and J genes are TRBV7-8 and TRBJ2-3; possibly TRBD2 for D (6 bases). Germline CDR1 reads SGHVS; CDR2 reads FQNEAQ. The CDR3 has 15 amino acids. The V end lost 6 bases, the J end lost 2 bases, and 15 bases lay between the germline ends.

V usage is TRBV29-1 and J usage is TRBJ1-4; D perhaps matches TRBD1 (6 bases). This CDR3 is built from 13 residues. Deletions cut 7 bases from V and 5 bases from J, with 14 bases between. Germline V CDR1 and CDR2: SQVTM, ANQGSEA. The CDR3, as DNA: TGCAGCGCGTCGACAGGTTTAAATGAAAAACTGTTTTTT. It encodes CSASTGLNEKLFF.

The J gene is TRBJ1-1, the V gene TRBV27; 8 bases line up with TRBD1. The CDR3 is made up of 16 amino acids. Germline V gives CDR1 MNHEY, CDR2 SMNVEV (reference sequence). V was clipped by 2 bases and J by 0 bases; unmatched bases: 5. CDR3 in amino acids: CASSLTTGEMNTEAFF. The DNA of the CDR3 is TGTGCCAGCAGTTTAACGACAGGGGAGATGAACACTGAAGCTTTCTTT.

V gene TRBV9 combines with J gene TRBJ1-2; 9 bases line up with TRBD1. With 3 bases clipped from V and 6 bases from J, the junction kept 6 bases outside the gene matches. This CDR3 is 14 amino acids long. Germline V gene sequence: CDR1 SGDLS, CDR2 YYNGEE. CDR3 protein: CASSAQQGADGYTF. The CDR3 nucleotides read TGTGCCAGCAGCGCGCAACAGGGGGCTGATGGCTACACCTTC.

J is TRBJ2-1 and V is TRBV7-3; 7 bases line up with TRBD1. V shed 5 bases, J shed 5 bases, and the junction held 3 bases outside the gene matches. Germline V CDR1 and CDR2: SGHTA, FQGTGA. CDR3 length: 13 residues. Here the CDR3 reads CASSATGDNEQFF. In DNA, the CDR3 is TGTGCCAGCAGCGCCACAGGGGACAATGAGCAGTTCTTC.

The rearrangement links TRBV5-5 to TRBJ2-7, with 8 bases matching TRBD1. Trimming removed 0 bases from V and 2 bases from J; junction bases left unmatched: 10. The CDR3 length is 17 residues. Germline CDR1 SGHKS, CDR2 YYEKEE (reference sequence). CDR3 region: CASSLAWGQARPYEQYF. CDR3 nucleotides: TGTGCCAGCAGCTTGGCCTGGGGACAGGCACGCCCCTACGAGCAGTACTTC.

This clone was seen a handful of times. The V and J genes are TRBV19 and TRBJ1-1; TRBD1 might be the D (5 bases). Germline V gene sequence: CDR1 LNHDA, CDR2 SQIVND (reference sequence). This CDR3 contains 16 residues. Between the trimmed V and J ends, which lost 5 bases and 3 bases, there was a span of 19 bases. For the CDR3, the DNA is TGTGCCAGTAGTTTGGGACTGGGCCTAGGGGACACTGAAGCTTTCTTT. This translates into CASSLGLGLGDTEAFF.

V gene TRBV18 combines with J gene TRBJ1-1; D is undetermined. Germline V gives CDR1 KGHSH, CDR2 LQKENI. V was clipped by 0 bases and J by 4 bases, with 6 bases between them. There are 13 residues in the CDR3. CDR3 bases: TGTGCCAGCTCACCACCCCGCGGCACTGAAGCTTTCTTT. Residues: CASSPPRGTEAFF. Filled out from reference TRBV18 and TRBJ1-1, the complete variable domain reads NAGVMQNPRHLVRRRGQEARLRCSPMKGHSHVYWYRQLPEEGLKFMVYLQKENIIDESGMPKERFSAEFPKEGPSILRIQQVVRGDSAAYFCASSPPRGTEAFFGQGTRLTVV.

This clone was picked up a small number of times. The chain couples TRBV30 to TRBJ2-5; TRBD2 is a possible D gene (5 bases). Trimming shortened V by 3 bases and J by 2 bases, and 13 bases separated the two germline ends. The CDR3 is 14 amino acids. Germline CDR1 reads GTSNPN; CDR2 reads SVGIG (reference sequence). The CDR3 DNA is TGTGCCTGGAGCGGACTCCTCCCGCAAGAGACCCAGTACTTC. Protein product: CAWSGLLPQETQYF.

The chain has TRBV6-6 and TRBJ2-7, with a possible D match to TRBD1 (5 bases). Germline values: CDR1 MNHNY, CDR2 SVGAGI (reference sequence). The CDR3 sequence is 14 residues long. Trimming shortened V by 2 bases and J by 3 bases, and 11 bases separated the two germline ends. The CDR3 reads CASSYTLTDYEQYF. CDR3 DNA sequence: TGTGCCAGCAGTTACACCCTGACAGACTACGAGCAGTACTTC.

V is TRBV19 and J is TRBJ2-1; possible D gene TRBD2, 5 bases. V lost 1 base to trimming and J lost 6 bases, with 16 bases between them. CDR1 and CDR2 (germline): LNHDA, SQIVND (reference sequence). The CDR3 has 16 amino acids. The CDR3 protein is CASSIVLSRVGNEQFF. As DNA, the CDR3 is TGTGCCAGTAGTATAGTCTTGTCGAGGGTAGGCAATGAGCAGTTCTTC.

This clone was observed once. Here the CDR3 reads CASSRTGTVHTEAFF. CDR3 coding DNA: TGTGCCAGCAGTAGGACCGGGACTGTTCACACTGAAGCTTTCTTT. V gene TRBV7-8 combines with J gene TRBJ1-1; possibly TRBD1 for D (5 bases). The germline CDR1 and CDR2 sequences are SGHVS and FQNEAQ. Trimming took 6 bases from V and 3 from J, leaving 17 bases between them. The CDR3 runs to 15 residues.

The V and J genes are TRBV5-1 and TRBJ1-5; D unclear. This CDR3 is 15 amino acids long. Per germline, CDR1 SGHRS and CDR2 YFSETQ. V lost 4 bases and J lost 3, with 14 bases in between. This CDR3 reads CASSPLGGNNQPQHF. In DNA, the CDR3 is TGCGCCAGCAGCCCCCTAGGAGGTAACAATCAGCCCCAGCATTTT.

The CDR3 DNA reads TGCGCCAGCAGCCAGGGGGGACAGGGGTACACCTACGAGCAGTACTTC. Encoded protein: CASSQGGQGYTYEQYF. V gene TRBV4-1 combines with J gene TRBJ2-7; 10 nucleotides align to TRBD1. Germline V gene lookup returns CDR1 MGHRA and CDR2 YSYEKL. This CDR3 spans 16 amino acids. V was clipped by 3 bases and J by 2 bases; unmatched bases: 7.

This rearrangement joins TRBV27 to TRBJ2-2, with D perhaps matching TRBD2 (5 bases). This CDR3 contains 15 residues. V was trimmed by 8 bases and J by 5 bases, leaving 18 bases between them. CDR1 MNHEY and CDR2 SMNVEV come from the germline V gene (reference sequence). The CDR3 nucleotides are TGTGCCAGCTCCCGAAGGACTCATGGGACCGGGGAGCTGTTTTTT. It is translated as CASSRRTHGTGELFF.

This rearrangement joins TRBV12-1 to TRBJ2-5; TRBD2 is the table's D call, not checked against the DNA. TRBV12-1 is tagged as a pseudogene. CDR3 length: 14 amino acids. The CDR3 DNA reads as TGTGCCAGCAGCTTAGGACTCCCTGGAAAGACCCAGTACTTC. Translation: CASSLGLPGKTQYF.

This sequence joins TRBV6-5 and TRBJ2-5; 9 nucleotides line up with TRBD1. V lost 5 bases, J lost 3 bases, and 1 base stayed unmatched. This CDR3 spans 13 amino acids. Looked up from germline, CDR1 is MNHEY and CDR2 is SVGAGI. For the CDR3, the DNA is TGTGCCAGCAGTAGGACAGGGGAAGAGACCCAGTACTTC. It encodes CASSRTGEETQYF.

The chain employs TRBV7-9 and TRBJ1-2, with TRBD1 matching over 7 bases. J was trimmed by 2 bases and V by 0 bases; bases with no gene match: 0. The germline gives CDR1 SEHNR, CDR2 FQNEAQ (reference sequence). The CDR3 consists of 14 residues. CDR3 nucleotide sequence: TGTGCCAGCAGCTTAGCGGGACAGAACTATGGCTACACCTTC. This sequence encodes CASSLAGQNYGYTF. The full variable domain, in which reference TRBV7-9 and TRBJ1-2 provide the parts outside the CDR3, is DTGVSQNPRHKITKRGQNVTFRCDPISEHNRLYWYRQTLGQGPEFLTYFQNEAQLEKSRLLSDRFSAERPKGSFSTLEIQRTEQGDSAMYLCASSLAGQNYGYTFGSGTRLTVV.

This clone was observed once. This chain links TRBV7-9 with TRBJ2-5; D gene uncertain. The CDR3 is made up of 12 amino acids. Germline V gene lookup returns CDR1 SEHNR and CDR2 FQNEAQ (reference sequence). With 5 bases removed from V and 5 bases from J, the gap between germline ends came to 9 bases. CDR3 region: CASSPPRETQYF. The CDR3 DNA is TGTGCCAGCAGCCCCCCCCGTGAGACCCAGTACTTC.

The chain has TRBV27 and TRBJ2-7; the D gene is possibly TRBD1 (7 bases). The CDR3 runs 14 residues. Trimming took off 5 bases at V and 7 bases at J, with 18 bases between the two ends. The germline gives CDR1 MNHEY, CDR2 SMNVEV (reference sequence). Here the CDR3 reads CASSPLQTGREQYF. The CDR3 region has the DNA TGTGCCAGCAGTCCTCTCCAGACAGGGAGGGAGCAGTACTTC.

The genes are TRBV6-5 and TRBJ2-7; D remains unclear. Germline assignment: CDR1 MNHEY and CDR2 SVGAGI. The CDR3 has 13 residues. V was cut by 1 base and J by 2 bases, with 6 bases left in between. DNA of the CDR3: TGTGCCAGCAGTTACTACAAAACCTACGAGCAGTACTTC. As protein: CASSYYKTYEQYF.

The CDR3 nucleotides are TGTGCCAGCAGCGATACAGGGCGGACTAATGAAAAACTGTTTTTT. Translating gives CASSDTGRTNEKLFF. This chain joins TRBV9 and TRBJ1-4, with D possibly TRBD1 on 6 matching bases. Looked up from germline, CDR1 is SGDLS and CDR2 is YYNGEE. V lost 3 bases to trimming and J lost 2 bases, with 11 bases between them. CDR3 length equals 15 residues.

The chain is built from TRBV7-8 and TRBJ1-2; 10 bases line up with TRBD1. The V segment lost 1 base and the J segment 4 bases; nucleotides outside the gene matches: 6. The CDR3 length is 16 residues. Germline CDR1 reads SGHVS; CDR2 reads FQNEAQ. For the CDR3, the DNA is TGTGCCAGCAGCTTAGGGACAGGGGGACTCCCCTATGGCTACACCTTC. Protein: CASSLGTGGLPYGYTF. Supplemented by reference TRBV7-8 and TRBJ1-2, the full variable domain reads GAGVSQSPRYKVAKRGQDVALRCDPISGHVSLFWYQQALGQGPEFLTYFQNEAQLDKSGLPSDRFFAERPEGSVSTLKIQRTQQEDSAVYLCASSLGTGGLPYGYTFGSGTRLTVV.

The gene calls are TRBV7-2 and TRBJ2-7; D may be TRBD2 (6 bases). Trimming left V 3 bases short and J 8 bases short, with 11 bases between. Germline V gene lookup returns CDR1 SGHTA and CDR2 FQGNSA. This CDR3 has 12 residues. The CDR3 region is CASSFSRGKQYF. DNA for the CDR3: TGTGCCAGCAGCTTCTCACGCGGGAAGCAGTACTTC.